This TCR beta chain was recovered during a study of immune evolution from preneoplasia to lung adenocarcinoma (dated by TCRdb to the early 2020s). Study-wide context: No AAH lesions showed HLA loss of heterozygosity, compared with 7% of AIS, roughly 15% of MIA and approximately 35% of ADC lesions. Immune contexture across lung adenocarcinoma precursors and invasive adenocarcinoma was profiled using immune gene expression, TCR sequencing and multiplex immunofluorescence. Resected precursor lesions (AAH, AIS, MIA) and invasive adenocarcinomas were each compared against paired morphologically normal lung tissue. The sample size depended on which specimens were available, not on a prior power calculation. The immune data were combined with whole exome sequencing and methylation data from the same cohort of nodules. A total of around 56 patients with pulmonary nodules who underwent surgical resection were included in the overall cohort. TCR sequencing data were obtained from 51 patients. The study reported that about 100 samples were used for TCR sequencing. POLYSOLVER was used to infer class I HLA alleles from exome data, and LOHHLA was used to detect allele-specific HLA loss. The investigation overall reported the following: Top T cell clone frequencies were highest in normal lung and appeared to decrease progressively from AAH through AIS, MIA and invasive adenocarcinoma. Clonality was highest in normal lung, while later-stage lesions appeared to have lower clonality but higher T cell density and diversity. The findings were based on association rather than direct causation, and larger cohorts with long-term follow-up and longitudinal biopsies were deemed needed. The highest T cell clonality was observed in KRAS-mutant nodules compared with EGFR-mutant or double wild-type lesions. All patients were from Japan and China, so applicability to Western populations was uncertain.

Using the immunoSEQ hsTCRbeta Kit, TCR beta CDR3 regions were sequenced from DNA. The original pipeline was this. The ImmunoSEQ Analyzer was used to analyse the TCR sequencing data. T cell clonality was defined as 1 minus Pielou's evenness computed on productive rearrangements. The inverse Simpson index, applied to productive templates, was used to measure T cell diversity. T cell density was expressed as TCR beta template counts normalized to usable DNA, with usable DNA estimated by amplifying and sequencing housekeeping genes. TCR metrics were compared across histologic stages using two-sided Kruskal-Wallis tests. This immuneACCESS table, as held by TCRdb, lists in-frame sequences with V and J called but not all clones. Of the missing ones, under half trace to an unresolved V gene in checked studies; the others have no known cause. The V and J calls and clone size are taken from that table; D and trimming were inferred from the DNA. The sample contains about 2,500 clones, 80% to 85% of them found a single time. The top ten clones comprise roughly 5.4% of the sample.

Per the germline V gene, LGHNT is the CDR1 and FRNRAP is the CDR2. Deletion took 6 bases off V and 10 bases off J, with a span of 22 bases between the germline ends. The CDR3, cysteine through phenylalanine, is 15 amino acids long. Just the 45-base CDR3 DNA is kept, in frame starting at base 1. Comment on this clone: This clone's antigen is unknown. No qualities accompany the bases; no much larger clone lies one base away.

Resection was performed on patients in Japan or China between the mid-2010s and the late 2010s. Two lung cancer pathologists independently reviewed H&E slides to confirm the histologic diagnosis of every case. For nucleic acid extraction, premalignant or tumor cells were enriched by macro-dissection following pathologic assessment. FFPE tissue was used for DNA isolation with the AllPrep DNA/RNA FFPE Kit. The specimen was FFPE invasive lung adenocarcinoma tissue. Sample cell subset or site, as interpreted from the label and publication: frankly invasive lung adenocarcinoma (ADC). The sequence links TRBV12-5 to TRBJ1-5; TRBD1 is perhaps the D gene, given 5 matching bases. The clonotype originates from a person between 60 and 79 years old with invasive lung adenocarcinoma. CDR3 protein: CASGDSSRGSHPQHF. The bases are TGTGCTAGTGGGGATTCTTCAAGGGGTTCGCATCCCCAGCATTTT.